What follows are 28 T cell receptor beta chains derived from one specimen sequenced in a study of tumor and adjacent non-tumor tissue in lung cancer. RNA was extracted from bulk tissue without any cell sorting. The library came from three nested PCR rounds adapted from ARM-PCR protocols. TCRdb fed the multiplex PCR reads into MiXCR, producing one record per CDR3 protein. The profile shows 100,000 to 150,000 distinct CDR3 sequences, approximately 71% of them singletons. Sequencing was carried out using lung tumor tissue. The receptors stem from a man aged 25 to 40 with non-small cell lung cancer.

In its sample, this clonotype was seen once. A read error may account for a junction end that differs from germline. This CDR3 is CVSSPSGITYNEQFF. The CDR3 coding sequence is TGTGTCAGCAGCCCTTCCGGGATTACCTACAATGAGCAGTTCTTC. V and J are TRBV11-2 and TRBJ2-1; possible D gene TRBD2, 5 bases. The CDR3 length is 15 residues. The V gene's germline CDR1 is SGHAT and CDR2 FQNNGV.

About this clonotype: Being one base from a much bigger clone, this may be a read error. The V gene is TRBV12-3 or TRBV12-4, the J gene TRBJ2-5; perhaps TRBD1 as D (5 bases). The CDR3 is 14 amino acids. Trimming shortened V by 6 bases and J by 3 bases, and 14 bases separated the two germline ends. The CDR3 sequence: CASSDLTDKETQYF. The CDR3, as DNA: TGTGCCAGCAGCGATCTAACGGACAAAGAGACCCAGTACTTC.

As regards this clonotype: Compared with germline, one end of the junction differs, possibly owing to a read error. This chain joins TRBV11-1 and TRBJ2-1; TRBD1 might be the D (5 bases). This CDR3 is built from 13 residues. Germline-derived CDR1 and CDR2 are SGHAT and FQDESV (reference sequence). The CDR3 region has the DNA TGTGCCAGCGGTAAAATGCAAGGGGATGAGCTGTTCTTC. This sequence encodes CASGKMQGDELFF.

To note about this clonotype: Germline and junction disagree at one end, which may indicate a read error. The rearrangement links TRBV20-1 to TRBJ2-7, with D perhaps matching TRBD1 (6 bases). The CDR3 is 15 residues long. Per the germline V gene, CDR1 is DFQATT and CDR2 is SNEGSKA (reference sequence). The DNA for the CDR3 is TGCAGTGCTTCCGCACCGACAGGTAGCACTTACGAGAAGTACTTC. Translation gives CSASAPTGSTYEKYF.

The chain links TRBV20-1 to TRBJ2-2; TRBD1 aligns across 8 bases. CDR1 and CDR2 (germline): DFQATT, SNEGSKA (reference sequence). The CDR3 is 15 residues long. The CDR3 bases are TGCGGTGTTAGCCCCTCGACAGGGGACCCCGGGGAGCTGTTTTTT. Residues: CGVSPSTGDPGELFF.

Points on this clonotype: One end of the junction does not line up with germline, which may come from a read error. The chain carries TRBV11-1 and TRBJ1-2; no firm D call. The CDR3 contains 13 residues. Germline V gene lookup returns CDR1 SGHAT and CDR2 FQDESV (reference sequence). The DNA for the CDR3 is TGTACCAGCAGCTTATCCTCGGTAGACGGCTACACCTTC. Protein: CTSSLSSVDGYTF. The variable domain in full, completed from reference TRBV11-1 and TRBJ1-2, reads EAEVAQSPRYKITEKSQAVAFWCDPISGHATLYWYRQILGQGPELLVQFQDESVVDDSQLPKDRFSAERLKGVDSTLKIQPAELGDSAMYLCTSSLSSVDGYTFGSGTRLTVV.

On this clonotype itself: The junction differs from germline at one of its ends, possibly a read error. V and J are TRBV4-2 and TRBJ2-3, with TRBD2 matching 9 bases. There are 15 residues in the CDR3. Per germline, CDR1 LGHNA and CDR2 YNFKEQ. The CDR3, as DNA: TGTGCCAGCGGCCAAGAACGCGGGGGGGCAGATACGCAGTATTTT. As protein: CASGQERGGADTQYF.

As for this clonotype: In this CDR3 the conserved last residue, phenylalanine or tryptophan, is missing, so a read error is likely. The chain uses TRBV11-2 and TRBJ2-7, with D possibly TRBD1 on 6 matching bases. Germline assignment: CDR1 SGHAT and CDR2 FQNNGV. The CDR3 runs to 14 residues. V lost 6 bases and J lost 7, with 19 bases in between. CDR3 amino acids: CASRPRHRVGEQYI. DNA of the CDR3: TGTGCCAGCAGGCCGAGACACAGGGTAGGAGAGCAGTACATC.

Points on this clonotype: The junction and the germline gene differ at one end; a read error may be behind it. The V and J genes are TRBV20-1 and TRBJ2-2; 7 bases match TRBD1. Germline assignment: CDR1 DFQATT and CDR2 SNEGSKA (reference sequence). CDR3 length: 16 amino acids. CDR3 in DNA: TGCAGTACTAGAGTTCGGGACAGAGTTGTCGCCGGGGAGCTGTTTTTT. It yields the protein CSTRVRDRVVAGELFF.

A remark on this clonotype: This clone may be a read error of a much larger clone one base away. The V call is TRBV5-5, the J call TRBJ2-7; 8 nucleotides line up with TRBD2. Germline CDR1 SGHKS, CDR2 YYEKEE (reference sequence). The CDR3 extends over 16 amino acids. The J segment lost 2 bases and the V segment lost 5 bases, leaving 12 bases of the junction unmatched. CDR3 nucleotide sequence: TGTGCCAGCAGGCGAAGACTAGCGAGGGAGACCTACGAGCAGTACTTC. Protein sequence: CASRRRLARETYEQYF.

A remark on this clonotype: A much larger clone sits a single nucleotide away, making a read error possible. This chain connects TRBV5-4 to TRBJ2-5; D possibly corresponds to TRBD2 (5 bases). The CDR3 totals 15 residues. Trimming removed 0 bases from V and 5 bases from J, with 14 bases in between. The V gene's germline CDR1 is SGHNT and CDR2 YYREEE (reference sequence). CDR3 DNA: TGTGCCAGCAGCTTGGAGCAAGCGGATGGGGAGACCCAGTACTTC. It is translated as CASSLEQADGETQYF.

About this clonotype: A read error may produce the germline difference seen at one junction end. This chain joins TRBV11-2 and TRBJ2-1, with 8 bases fitting TRBD2. Germline-derived CDR1 and CDR2 are SGHAT and FQNNGV. This CDR3 has 16 amino acids. CDR3 nucleotide sequence: TGTGCCAGCAGCTTAGGGGGTAGCGGGGCCTACAATGAGCAGTCTTTC. It encodes CASSLGGSGAYNEQSF. Variable domain in full (rest from reference TRBV11-2 and TRBJ2-1): EAGVAQSPRYKIIEKRQSVAFWCNPISGHATLYWYQQILGQGPKLLIQFQNNGVVDDSQLPKDRFSAERLKGVDSTLKIQPAKLEDSAVYLCASSLGGSGAYNEQSFGPGTRLTVL.

Regarding this clonotype: A single base separates this from a much larger clone, so it may be a read error. This chain links TRBV20-1 with TRBJ2-5; 9 nucleotides agree with TRBD2. The CDR3 totals 14 residues. Germline-derived CDR1 and CDR2 are DFQATT and SNEGSKA (reference sequence). CDR3 residues: CSVRGLARRETQYF. The CDR3, as DNA: TGCAGTGTTAGAGGACTAGCGCGAAGAGAGACCCAGTACTTC.

As regards this clonotype: This could be a read error, since a much larger clone is one nucleotide away. The CDR3 is CACSYRDTGELFF. As DNA, the CDR3 is TGTGCCTGCAGTTACAGGGACACCGGGGAGCTGTTTTTT. This sequence joins TRBV6-2 or TRBV6-3 and TRBJ2-2; a weak D match, TRBD1 (6 bases). This CDR3 region has 13 residues. Germline V gene lookup returns CDR1 MNHEY and CDR2 SVGEGT.

This clonotype was observed once. A read error may be the cause here, since a much bigger clone is one base away. Here the CDR3 reads CASSLARGMHEQYF. CDR3 nucleotide sequence: TGTGCCAGCAGTTTGGCAAGGGGTATGCACGAGCAGTACTTC. V usage is TRBV12-3 or TRBV12-4 and J usage is TRBJ2-7; TRBD1 might be the D (5 bases). The CDR3 extends over 14 amino acids. The ends were cut back, 3 bases at V and 5 bases at J, with 14 bases in the middle.

With regard to this clonotype: This may be a read error: a much more frequent sequence differs by one nucleotide. The chain has TRBV6-5 and TRBJ2-7; maybe TRBD2 (6 bases). Germline-derived CDR1 and CDR2 are MNHEY and SVGAGI. The CDR3 is 15 amino acids. In DNA, the CDR3 is TGTGCCATCAGTTACTCCCTTAGGGGACTCTACGAGCAGTACTTC. Protein product: CAISYSLRGLYEQYF.

Concerning this clonotype: Possible read error: a much larger clone is one base away. The V gene is TRBV20-1, the J gene TRBJ1-2; D gene ambiguous. Trimming stripped 0 bases from V and 7 bases from J, with 9 bases between. CDR1 is DFQATT and CDR2 is SNEGSKA in the germline V gene (reference sequence). This CDR3 contains 12 residues. The CDR3 is CSARESVLGYTF. Here the CDR3 DNA reads TGCAGTGCTAGAGAGTCCGTACTTGGCTACACCTTC.

Details on this clonotype: At one end the junction does not follow the germline gene, possibly because of a read error. The rearrangement uses TRBV20-1 and TRBJ2-5; D is unresolved. This CDR3 is built from 13 residues. Germline assignment: CDR1 DFQATT and CDR2 SNEGSKA (reference sequence). The CDR3 DNA reads TGCAGTGTTAGACTGGCAGACCGAGAGACCCAGTACTTC. It is translated as CSVRLADRETQYF.

Comments on this clonotype: Since a much larger clone is just one base distant, this may be a read error. Here the CDR3 DNA reads TGTGCCATCCCACAGGACTTTATTCCCTACGAGCAGTACTTC. It specifies CAIPQDFIPYEQYF. The chain joins TRBV11-3 to TRBJ2-7, with D possibly called TRBD1 or TRBD2 (5 bases each). Germline CDR1 SGHNT, CDR2 YENEEA. Trimming removed 10 bases from V and 2 bases from J, with 18 bases in between. There are 14 residues in the CDR3.

With regard to this clonotype: A much more abundant neighbour one base away suggests this may be a read error. This chain uses TRBV12-3 or TRBV12-4 with TRBJ2-3; 7 nucleotides line up with TRBD1. There are 15 residues in the CDR3. J was trimmed by 0 bases and V by 3 bases; bases with no gene match: 3. CDR3 sequence reads: CASSFSRGSTDTQYF. CDR3 DNA sequence: TGTGCCAGCAGTTTCAGCAGGGGGAGCACAGATACGCAGTATTTT.

The gene calls are TRBV24-1 and TRBJ2-1; the match to TRBD2 covers 8 bases. Looked up from germline, CDR1 is KGHDR and CDR2 is SFDVKD. With 4 bases clipped from V and 9 bases from J, the junction kept 13 bases outside the gene matches. This CDR3 is 16 amino acids long. CDR3: CATSETGGPKDSEQFF. Here the CDR3 DNA reads TGTGCCACCAGTGAAACGGGAGGGCCGAAAGACAGTGAGCAGTTCTTC.

Points on this clonotype: A much larger clone sits a single nucleotide away, making a read error possible. J is TRBJ1-6 and V is TRBV6-1; no definite D call. This CDR3 is 15 amino acids long. The V gene lost 3 bases and the J gene lost 9 bases, with 15 bases spanning the gap. The germline CDR1 and CDR2 sequences are MNHNS and SASEGT. The CDR3 sequence is CASSDFGPEGSPLHF. Written as DNA, the CDR3 is TGTGCCAGCAGTGATTTCGGTCCTGAGGGTTCACCCCTCCACTTT.

Remarks on this clonotype: A read error may produce the germline difference seen at one junction end. The chain is built from TRBV20-1 and TRBJ1-1; D uncertain. CDR1 DFQATT and CDR2 SNEGSKA come from the germline V gene (reference sequence). The CDR3 runs to 11 residues. The CDR3 region has the DNA TGCAATGCTACTCCGGTCACTGAAGCTCTCTTT. Translation: CNATPVTEALF.

This clonotype was found a few times. A much larger clone sits a single nucleotide away, making a read error possible. The V and J genes are TRBV20-1 and TRBJ2-4; no firm D call. Germline V gene data show CDR1 as DFQATT and CDR2 as SNEGSKA (reference sequence). CDR3 length: 12 amino acids. The CDR3 spells CSVRETANIQYF. Written as DNA, the CDR3 is TGCAGTGTTAGAGAAACTGCCAACATTCAGTACTTC.

In DNA form, the CDR3 reads TGTGCCAGCAGTGACTCGGGGGGCAGCACAGATACGCAGTATTTT. Translated, it gives CASSDSGGSTDTQYF. The V call is TRBV6-4, the J call TRBJ2-3; D tentatively fits TRBD1 or TRBD2 (6 bases each). Germline lookup yields CDR1 MRHNA and CDR2 SNTAGT. Trimming pared 0 bases from V and 0 bases from J, leaving 7 bases between. There are 15 residues in the CDR3.

This clonotype was detected a few times. Relative to the germline gene, one junction end is altered; a read error may explain this. The J gene is TRBJ1-1, the V gene TRBV4-1, with D unclear. The CDR3 runs 14 residues. From germline, CDR1 is MGHRA and CDR2 YSYEKL. The CDR3 spells CASSQEPGNTKAFF. In nucleotides, the CDR3 is TGCGCCAGCAGCCAAGAGCCAGGCAACACTAAAGCTTTCTTT.

This chain uses TRBV19 with TRBJ2-6; D call uncertain. Germline V gene sequence: CDR1 LNHDA, CDR2 SQIVND (reference sequence). This CDR3 is 15 amino acids long. The V end lost 6 bases, the J end lost 4 bases, and 13 bases lay between the germline ends. Written as DNA, the CDR3 is TGTGCCAGTAGCGTGGCCCCTTGGGGGGCCAACGTCCTGACTTTC. Its translation: CASSVAPWGANVLTF.

The J gene is TRBJ2-7, the V gene TRBV11-2; 8 nucleotides agree with TRBD1. The CDR3 is made up of 13 amino acids. The V and J ends lost 9 bases and 7 bases, in that order; junction bases with no gene match: 11. From germline, CDR1 is SGHAT and CDR2 FQNNGV. The CDR3 region is CASSPGQVSEQYF. The CDR3 coding sequence is TGTGCCAGTAGCCCGGGACAGGTGAGTGAGCAGTACTTC.